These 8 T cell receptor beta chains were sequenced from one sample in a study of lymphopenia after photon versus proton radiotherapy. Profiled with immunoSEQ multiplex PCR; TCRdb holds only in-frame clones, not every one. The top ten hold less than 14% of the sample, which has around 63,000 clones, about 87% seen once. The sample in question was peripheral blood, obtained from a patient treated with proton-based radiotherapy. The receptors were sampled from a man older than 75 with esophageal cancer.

The CDR3: CASSLTGTNTEAFF. The CDR3 coding sequence is TGTGCCAGCAGCCTCACTGGGACGAACACTGAAGCTTTCTTT. This sequence joins TRBV11-2 and TRBJ1-1; the D gene is possibly TRBD1 (5 bases). The CDR3 extends over 14 amino acids. The V end lost 5 bases, the J end lost 1 base, and 11 bases lay between the germline ends. Germline V CDR1 and CDR2: SGHAT, FQNNGV.

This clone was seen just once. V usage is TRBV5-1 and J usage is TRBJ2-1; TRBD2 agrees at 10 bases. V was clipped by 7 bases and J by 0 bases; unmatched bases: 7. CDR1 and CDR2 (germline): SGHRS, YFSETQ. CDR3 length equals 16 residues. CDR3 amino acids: CASSGTSEASYNEQFF. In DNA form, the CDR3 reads TGCGCCAGCTCTGGGACTAGCGAGGCCTCCTACAATGAGCAGTTCTTC.

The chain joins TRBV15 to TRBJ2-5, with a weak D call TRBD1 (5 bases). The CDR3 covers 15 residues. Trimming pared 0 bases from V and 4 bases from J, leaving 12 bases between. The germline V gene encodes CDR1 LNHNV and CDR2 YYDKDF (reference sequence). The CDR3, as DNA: TGTGCCACCAGCAGAGATCGTCAGGGTCCAGAGACCCAGTACTTC. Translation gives CATSRDRQGPETQYF.

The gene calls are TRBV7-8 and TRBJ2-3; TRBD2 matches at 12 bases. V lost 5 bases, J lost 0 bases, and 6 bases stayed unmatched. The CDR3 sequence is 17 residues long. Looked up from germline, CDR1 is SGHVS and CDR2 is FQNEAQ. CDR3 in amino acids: CASSAGLAGRSTDTQYF. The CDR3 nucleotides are TGTGCCAGCAGCGCAGGACTAGCGGGGAGAAGCACAGATACGCAGTATTTT.

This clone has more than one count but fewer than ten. The DNA for the CDR3 is TGTGCCAGTACGACAGGGAGCTCTGGAAACACCATATATTTT. This translates into CASTTGSSGNTIYF. The genes are TRBV19 and TRBJ1-3, with 7 bases identical to TRBD1. V shed 7 bases and J 0 bases; nucleotides not matched to a gene: 3. This CDR3 comprises 14 residues. Germline V gives CDR1 LNHDA, CDR2 SQIVND (reference sequence). The entire variable domain, with the rest obtained from reference TRBV19 and TRBJ1-3, is as follows: DGGITQSPKYLFRKEGQNVTLSCEQNLNHDAMYWYRQDPGQGLRLIYYSQIVNDFQKGDIAEGYSVSREKKESFPLTVTSAQKNPTAFYLCASTTGSSGNTIYFGEGSWLTVV.

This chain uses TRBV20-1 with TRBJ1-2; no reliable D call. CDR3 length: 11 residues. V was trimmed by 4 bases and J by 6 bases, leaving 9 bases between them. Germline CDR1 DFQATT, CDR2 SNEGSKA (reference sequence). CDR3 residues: CSATSSDGYTF. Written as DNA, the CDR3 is TGCAGTGCTACATCCTCAGATGGCTACACCTTC.

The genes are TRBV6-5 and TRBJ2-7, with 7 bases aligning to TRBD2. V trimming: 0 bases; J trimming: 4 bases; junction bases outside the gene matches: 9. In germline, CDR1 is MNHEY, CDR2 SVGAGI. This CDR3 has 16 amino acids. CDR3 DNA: TGTGCCAGCAGTTACTCGGCGGGAGCAGCCGGATACGAGCAGTACTTC. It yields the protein CASSYSAGAAGYEQYF.

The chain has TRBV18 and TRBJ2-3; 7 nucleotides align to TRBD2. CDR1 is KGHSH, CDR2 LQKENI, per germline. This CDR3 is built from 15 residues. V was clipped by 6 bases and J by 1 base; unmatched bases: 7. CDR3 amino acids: CASSPRELGTDTQYF. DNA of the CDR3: TGTGCCAGCTCCCCGCGGGAGTTGGGCACAGATACGCAGTATTTT.